This T cell receptor (beta chain) is from a study of cytomegalovirus exposure and HLA in healthy donors. The PCR made use of 60 Vbeta and 13 Jbeta primers. Produced via immunoSEQ multiplex PCR; TCRdb's table is partial and in-frame only. The data contain some 150,000 clones, 75% of them singletons. To note about this clone: What it binds is unknown.

Overall study findings and caveats: Reports indicate that TCR beta sequences accurately predicted the HLA-A and HLA-B alleles of most subjects. Analysis performed later showed TCR beta chains linked to HLA being more clonally expanded than equally common others.

Germline CDR1 SNHLY, CDR2 FYNNEI. This CDR3 has 16 residues. Trimming pared 0 bases from V and 4 bases from J, leaving 14 bases between. The TCR was taken from a man aged 25 to 45 in good health and CMV-seronegative. The sample taken for sequencing was PBMCs. V is TRBV2 and J is TRBJ2-3; D is possibly TRBD1 (5 bases). CDR3 coding DNA: TGTGCCAGCAGTGAAGCGTCTAGGCAGGGTCCAGATACGCAGTATTTT. It codes for CASSEASRQGPDTQYF.